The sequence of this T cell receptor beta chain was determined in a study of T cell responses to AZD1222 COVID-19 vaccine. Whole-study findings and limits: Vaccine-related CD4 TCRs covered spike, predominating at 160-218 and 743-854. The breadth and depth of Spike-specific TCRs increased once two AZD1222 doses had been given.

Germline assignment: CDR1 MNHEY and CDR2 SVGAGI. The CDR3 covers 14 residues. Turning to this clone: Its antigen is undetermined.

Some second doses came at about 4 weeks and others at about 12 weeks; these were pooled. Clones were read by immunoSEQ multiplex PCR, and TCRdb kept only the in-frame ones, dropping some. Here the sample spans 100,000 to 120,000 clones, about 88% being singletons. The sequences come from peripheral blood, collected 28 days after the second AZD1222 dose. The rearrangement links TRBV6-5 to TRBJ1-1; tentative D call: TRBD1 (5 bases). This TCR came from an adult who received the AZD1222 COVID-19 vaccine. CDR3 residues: CKEGRASMNTEAFF. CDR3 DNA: TGTAAGGAGGGGAGGGCCTCCATGAACACTGAAGCTTTCTTT.